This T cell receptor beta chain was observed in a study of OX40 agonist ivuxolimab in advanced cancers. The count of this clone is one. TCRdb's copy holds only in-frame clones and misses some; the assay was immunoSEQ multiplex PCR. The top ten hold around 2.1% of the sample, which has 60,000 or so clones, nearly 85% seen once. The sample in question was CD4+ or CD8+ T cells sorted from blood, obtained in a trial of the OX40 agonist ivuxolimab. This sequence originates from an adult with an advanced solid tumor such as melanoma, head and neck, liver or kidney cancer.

Here the CDR3 DNA reads TGTGCCAGCAGCGGGCGACAATCAGGGTCTGATGAAAAACTGTTTTTT. Translated, it gives CASSGRQSGSDEKLFF. The chain carries TRBV7-8 and TRBJ1-4; D is possibly TRBD1 (5 bases). Germline V gene lookup returns CDR1 SGHVS and CDR2 FQNEAQ. The CDR3 is 16 residues long. V dropped 5 bases and J dropped 6 bases, with 19 bases sitting between them.